This T cell receptor (beta chain) was captured by sequencing in a study of cytomegalovirus exposure and HLA in healthy donors. Whole-study results and caveats: Cytomegalovirus-associated TCR beta chains were listed, numbering 150 to 200. Evidence from a later analysis indicated that most CMV-associated TCR beta chains looked HLA-restricted.

Concerning this clone: Its antigen is currently unknown.

Primers: 60 Vbeta forward and 13 Jbeta reverse. Data came from immunoSEQ multiplex PCR; TCRdb stores just in-frame clones and leaves some out. The sample has 120,000 or so clones, approximately 87% seen once; the top ten hold around 18%. V was clipped by 3 bases and J by 3 bases, with 14 bases between them. The germline gives CDR1 MNHNY, CDR2 SVGAGI (reference sequence). The CDR3 is made up of 15 amino acids. This chain joins TRBV6-6 and TRBJ1-1, with D possibly matching TRBD1 (6 bases). This clonotype originated in a man younger than 30 in good health and CMV-seropositive. Sequenced input: PBMCs. The DNA of the CDR3 is TGTGCCAGCAGTTATGAAGGGGGACGGTACACTGAAGCTTTCTTT. It encodes CASSYEGGRYTEAFF.